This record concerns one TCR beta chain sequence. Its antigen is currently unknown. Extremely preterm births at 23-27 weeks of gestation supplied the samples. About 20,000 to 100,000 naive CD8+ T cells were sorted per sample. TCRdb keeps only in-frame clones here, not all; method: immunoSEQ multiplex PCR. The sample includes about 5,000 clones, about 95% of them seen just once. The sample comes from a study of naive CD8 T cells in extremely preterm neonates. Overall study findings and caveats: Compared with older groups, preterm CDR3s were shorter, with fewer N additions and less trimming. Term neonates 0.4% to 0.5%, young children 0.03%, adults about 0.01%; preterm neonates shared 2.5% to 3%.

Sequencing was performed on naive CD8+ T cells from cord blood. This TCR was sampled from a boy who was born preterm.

The CDR3 DNA sequence: TGCGCCAGCAGCCAACCTCGGACAGGGGGGCACACTGAAGCTTTCTTT. This translates into CASSQPRTGGHTEAFF. This sequence joins TRBV4-1 and TRBJ1-1; 10 bases are a match to TRBD1. The ends lost 2 bases at V and 3 bases at J; junction bases unmatched: 6. The germline CDR1 and CDR2 sequences are MGHRA and YSYEKL. The CDR3 is made up of 16 amino acids.